These T cell receptor beta chains were read from a single sample in a study of T cells in Graves' hyperthyroidism and ophthalmopathy. TCRdb fed the multiplex PCR reads into MiXCR, producing one record per CDR3 protein. The table has 500,000 to 800,000 distinct CDR3 sequences, 45% seen once. Sequenced: peripheral blood or thyroid tissue (not recorded which). These receptors all come from an adult man with Graves' disease, either hyperthyroidism or ophthalmopathy (not recorded which). CDR3s include the opening cysteine and the closing phenylalanine or tryptophan. The D gene is left open where the match is weak. Clone size is shown for a subset of rows, as once, few, many or a class of expanded clone.

NA	TRBV7-9	NA	TRBJ2-3	CASRGGQRSTDTQYF	TGTGCCAGCCGCGGGGGACAGCGAAGCACAGATACGCAGTATTTT
TRBD1	TRBV24-1	many	TRBJ1-2	CATYGRGVMGYGYTF	TGTGCCACCTACGGCAGGGGGGTGATGGGGTATGGCTACACCTTC
TRBD1	TRBV5-8	NA	TRBJ1-2	CASSRQGDYGYTF	TGTGCCAGCAGTAGACAGGGAGACTATGGCTACACCTTC
TRBD1	TRBV19	NA	TRBJ1-1	CASSLQGARTPEAFF	TGTGCCAGTAGTTTACAGGGGGCGCGGACCCCTGAAGCTTTCTTT
TRBD1	TRBV10-3	once	TRBJ1-1	CATSDRDREAFF	TGTGCCACCAGTGATCGGGACAGGGAAGCTTTCTTT
NA	TRBV5-1	few	TRBJ1-1	CASSFGGEGTEAFF	TGCGCCAGCAGCTTTGGGGGGGAGGGCACTGAAGCTTTCTTT
NA	TRBV20-1	few	TRBJ1-5	CSALLPGTHSNQPQHF	TGCAGTGCCTTACTGCCCGGGACCCACAGCAATCAGCCCCAGCATTTT
TRBD2	TRBV7-9	NA	TRBJ2-2	CASSYREGDTGELFF	TGTGCCAGCAGTTATCGGGAGGGCGACACCGGGGAGCTGTTTTTT
TRBD1	TRBV5-4	few	TRBJ2-7	CASSFLGQDNYEQYF	TGTGCCAGCAGCTTCTTAGGACAGGACAACTACGAGCAGTACTTC
TRBD2	TRBV2	NA	TRBJ2-5	CASGEERGGGGETQYF	TGTGCCAGCGGTGAGGAGCGGGGGGGCGGCGGGGAGACCCAGTACTTC
NA	TRBV10-3	many	TRBJ2-7	CAPLSDCPAYEQYF	TGTGCCCCCCTATCGGACTGTCCCGCCTACGAGCAGTACTTC
NA	TRBV6-4	NA	TRBJ1-2	CASSEWGYGYTF	TGTGCCAGCAGTGAGTGGGGCTATGGCTACACCTTC
NA	TRBV4-1	few	TRBJ2-7	CASSLRPNSYEQYF	TGCGCCAGCAGCCTTCGCCCCAACTCCTACGAGCAGTACTTC
TRBD1	TRBV10-3	NA	TRBJ1-2	CAISPGQAVPGYTF	TGTGCCATCAGCCCGGGACAGGCTGTGCCTGGCTACACCTTC
NA	TRBV24-1	NA	TRBJ1-2	CATSDWGQAGGYTF	TGTGCCACCAGTGATTGGGGGCAGGCAGGTGGCTACACCTTC
TRBD1	TRBV15	NA	TRBJ1-2	CATRRTGVQGYTF	TGTGCCACCAGAAGGACAGGGGTTCAAGGCTACACCTTC
TRBD1	TRBV7-9	NA	TRBJ2-2	CASSTTPGQGVAGELFF	TGTGCCAGCAGTACAACCCCGGGACAGGGTGTAGCCGGGGAGCTGTTTTTT
NA	TRBV25-1	NA	TRBJ1-2	CACSARRQGSGYTF	NA
NA	TRBV2	many	TRBJ2-5	CASGLLSQETQYF	TGTGCCAGCGGACTCTTAAGCCAAGAGACCCAGTACTTC
TRBD1	TRBV7-2	NA	TRBJ1-1	CASSLDRQFGAFF	TGTGCCAGCAGCCTGGACAGGCAGTTTGGGGCTTTCTTT
NA	TRBV25-1	NA	TRBJ2-7	CASSEWGSQHF	TGTGCCAGCAGTGAATGGGGCAGTCAGCACTTC
NA	TRBV11-2	NA	TRBJ1-3	CASSFPGLTGNTIYF	TGTGCCAGCAGCTTCCCGGGCCTGACAGGAAACACCATATATTTT
TRBD1	TRBV7-9	many	TRBJ1-4	CASSLTGDRINEKLFF	TGTGCCAGCAGCTTAACGGGGGACAGGATTAATGAAAAACTGTTTTTT
NA	TRBV2	NA	TRBJ1-6	CASSERPKANSPLHF	TGTGCCAGCAGTGAAAGACCCAAAGCTAATTCACCCCTCCACTTT
NA	TRBV2	NA	TRBJ2-7	CASSPVGVGLHEQYF	TGTGCCAGCTCACCAGTGGGGGTAGGACTCCACGAGCAGTACTTC
TRBD1	TRBV20-1	many	TRBJ2-7	CSARDRYLSYEQYF	TGCAGTGCTAGGGACAGGTACCTCTCCTACGAGCAGTACTTC
NA	TRBV10-3	once	TRBJ1-5	CASSEATGAGNQPQHF	TGTGCCAGCAGTGAAGCTACAGGCGCCGGCAATCAGCCCCAGCATTTT
NA	TRBV7-9	many	TRBJ1-2	CASSTTPDIFGHGYTF	TGTGCCAGCAGCACCACGCCGGACATCTTCGGTCATGGCTACACCTTC
NA	TRBV4-2	few	TRBJ2-5	CASSQRDHQETQYF	TGTGCCAGCAGCCAAAGGGACCACCAAGAGACCCAGTACTTC
TRBD1	TRBV20-1	NA	TRBJ2-7	CSARQTGGAYEQYF	TGCAGTGCTAGACAGACAGGGGGGGCCTACGAGCAGTACTTC